Listed here are 25 T cell receptor beta chains from one sample, sequenced in a study of T cells in Graves' hyperthyroidism and ophthalmopathy (dated by TCRdb to between 2017 and 2020). Libraries were constructed by multiplex PCR. The run used an Illumina HiSeq 2000. TCR beta CDR3 regions were amplified from RNA transcripts. The TCR CDR3 was subjected to a first round of RT-PCR using the HTBI primer set and the Qiagen OneStep RT-PCR kit. TCRdb applied fastp at Q25 and MiXCR to the public reads, then kept only in-frame beta chains. Each CDR3 protein appears once, grouped with its most common genes and DNA. The sample includes about 160,000 distinct CDR3 sequences, with 9.4% observed a single time. Around 20% of the sample goes to the ten largest clones. The sequencing sample was made of blood. Receptor source: a young woman with Graves' hyperthyroidism that later progressed to Graves' ophthalmopathy.

This clonotype showed up many times. The chain carries TRBV9 and TRBJ2-1; D unclear. The germline V and J ends were trimmed by 0 bases and 4 bases, with 8 bases remaining between them. The CDR3 loop spans 14 amino acids. The germline V gene has CDR1 SGDLS and CDR2 YYNGEE. The DNA of the CDR3 is TGTGCCAGCAGCGTAGGGAGCCAATACAATGAGCAGTTCTTC. It specifies CASSVGSQYNEQFF.

This clonotype was counted ten times or more. The chain has TRBV6-2 or TRBV6-3 and TRBJ2-6, with 9 bases that match TRBD1. The V and J ends lost 4 bases and 0 bases, in that order; junction bases with no gene match: 7. Germline loops: CDR1 MNHEY, CDR2 SVGEGT. The CDR3 sequence is 18 residues long. The CDR3 sequence is CASSSRDRDSSGANVLTF. DNA for the CDR3: TGTGCCAGCAGTTCCCGGGACAGGGATTCCTCTGGGGCCAACGTCCTGACTTTC.

The table lists this clonotype with many counts. This chain joins TRBV30 and TRBJ1-5; D remains unclear. The germline CDR1 and CDR2 sequences are GTSNPN and SVGIG (reference sequence). This CDR3 is built from 12 residues. Trimming stripped 8 bases from V and 4 bases from J, with 12 bases between. Here the CDR3 DNA reads TGTGCCCACTACCAGGAAAATCAGCCCCAGCATTTT. Amino acids: CAHYQENQPQHF.

The sample holds many counts of this clonotype. V usage is TRBV6-1 and J usage is TRBJ1-1; D is unresolved. With 6 bases removed from V and 1 base from J, the gap between germline ends came to 15 bases. The CDR3 totals 15 residues. Looked up from germline, CDR1 is MNHNS and CDR2 is SASEGT. In DNA, the CDR3 is TGTGCCAGCAGCCTTACACTTAAAAAGAACACTGAAGCTTTCTTT. Its protein product is CASSLTLKKNTEAFF.

This clonotype was detected many times. The rearrangement joins TRBV29-1 to TRBJ1-2; D is possibly TRBD1 (5 bases). The CDR3 runs 10 residues. Trimming took 5 bases from V and 8 from J, leaving 9 bases between them. Germline loops: CDR1 SQVTM, CDR2 ANQGSEA. The CDR3 loop reads CSVLQGGYTF. CDR3 nucleotides: TGCAGCGTTTTGCAGGGAGGCTACACCTTC.

This clonotype appeared many times. This chain connects TRBV19 to TRBJ1-5; D not resolved. This CDR3 is built from 13 residues. The germline V gene has CDR1 LNHDA and CDR2 SQIVND (reference sequence). V dropped 5 bases and J dropped 6 bases, with 11 bases sitting between them. In nucleotides, the CDR3 is TGTGCCAGTAGTTCCCTGGCAGTTCAGCCCCAGCATTTT. This translates into CASSSLAVQPQHF.

This clonotype was counted once. A much larger clone lies a single base off, so this may be a read error. The chain links TRBV7-9 to TRBJ2-1, with D perhaps given as TRBD1 or TRBD2 (6 bases each). The length of the CDR3 is 16 residues. CDR1 is SEHNR, CDR2 FQNEAQ, per germline (reference sequence). The chain's CDR3 is CASSRTSHSGDNGQFF. Here the CDR3 DNA reads TGTGCCAGCAGCCGCACCAGTCATTCGGGGGACAATGGGCAGTTCTTC.

This clonotype has only a few counts. The J gene is TRBJ2-1, the V gene TRBV3-1; the match to TRBD2 covers 12 bases. V shed 7 bases and J 9 bases; nucleotides not matched to a gene: 10. Germline V gene sequence: CDR1 LGHDT, CDR2 YNNKEL (reference sequence). The CDR3 covers 15 residues. CDR3 in DNA: TGTGCCAGCAACCCGACTAGCGGGGGATTAGGTGAGCAGTTCTTC. It yields the protein CASNPTSGGLGEQFF.

The rearrangement uses TRBV10-2 and TRBJ1-5, with D hard to call. CDR1 and CDR2 from the germline V gene are WSHSY and SAAADI. The CDR3 spans 14 residues. V lost 0 bases, J lost 7 bases, and 10 bases lay in between. CDR3 DNA sequence: TGCGCCAGCAGTGAGTCGTCGGGTTTACAGCCCCAGCATTTT. Translating it yields CASSESSGLQPQHF.

This chain links TRBV9 with TRBJ2-1; D remains ambiguous. The ends were cut back, 3 bases at V and 8 bases at J, with 9 bases in the middle. The length of the CDR3 is 12 residues. Looked up from germline, CDR1 is SGDLS and CDR2 is YYNGEE. In DNA, the CDR3 is TGTGCCAGCAGCGCCCTAGGGCATGAGCAGTTCTTC. Amino acid sequence: CASSALGHEQFF. The full variable domain, with the rest looked up from reference TRBV9 and TRBJ2-1, is DSGVTQTPKHLITATGQRVTLRCSPRSGDLSVYWYQQSLDQGLQFLIQYYNGEERAKGNILERFSAQQFPDLHSELNLSSLELGDSALYFCASSALGHEQFFGPGTRLTVL.

This clonotype was counted at least ten times. The chain carries TRBV2 and TRBJ2-2; 9 bases line up with TRBD1. Trimming took 8 bases from V and 6 from J; bases not matched to a gene: 10. CDR1 and CDR2 from the germline V gene are SNHLY and FYNNEI. CDR3 length: 15 amino acids. The CDR3 sequence is CASFRGQGNAGELFF. The CDR3 coding sequence is TGTGCCAGCTTCAGGGGACAGGGAAACGCCGGGGAGCTGTTTTTT. The entire variable domain, with the rest obtained from reference TRBV2 and TRBJ2-2, is as follows: EPEVTQTPSHQVTQMGQEVILRCVPISNHLYFYWYRQILGQKVEFLVSFYNNEISEKSEIFDDQFSVERPDGSNFTLKIRSTKLEDSAMYFCASFRGQGNAGELFFGEGSRLTVL.

Many counts were recorded for this clonotype. The V gene is TRBV6-1, the J gene TRBJ1-2, with TRBD1 as a possible D gene (6 bases). In germline, CDR1 is MNHNS, CDR2 SASEGT. This CDR3 contains 12 residues. Trimming stripped 8 bases from V and 10 bases from J, with 17 bases between. This CDR3 reads CASSTGLLTYTF. The CDR3 region has the DNA TGTGCCAGCTCTACAGGGCTTCTCACCTACACCTTC.

This clonotype was counted ten times or more. The genes are TRBV20-1 and TRBJ2-7; 7 bases line up with TRBD2. Germline assignment: CDR1 DFQATT and CDR2 SNEGSKA (reference sequence). The trim removed 4 bases at V and 0 bases at J, leaving 6 bases unmatched. The CDR3 is 14 residues long. CDR3 in amino acids: CSAMAGAVSYEQYF. As DNA, the CDR3 is TGCAGTGCTATGGCGGGAGCCGTCTCCTACGAGCAGTACTTC.

This rearrangement joins TRBV19 to TRBJ1-3; tentative D call: TRBD1 (6 bases). CDR3 length: 18 residues. Germline V gives CDR1 LNHDA, CDR2 SQIVND (reference sequence). Trimming removed 3 bases from V and 0 bases from J, with 18 bases in between. The CDR3 region is CASSIRGQNAVSGNTIYF. Written as DNA, the CDR3 is TGTGCCAGTAGTATTCGGGGACAAAATGCCGTCTCTGGAAACACCATATATTTT.

The gene calls are TRBV6-1 and TRBJ2-2; 10 nucleotides agree with TRBD1. J was trimmed by 0 bases and V by 6 bases; bases with no gene match: 4. The CDR3 contains 16 residues. The germline CDR1 and CDR2 sequences are MNHNS and SASEGT. The CDR3 coding sequence is TGTGCCAGCAGCAAGACAGGGGGCGCGAACACCGGGGAGCTGTTTTTT. Protein product: CASSKTGGANTGELFF.

This clonotype was counted a few times. This chain uses TRBV20-1 with TRBJ1-6; TRBD1 is a possible D gene (5 bases). CDR3 length: 16 residues. V was trimmed by 3 bases and J by 7 bases, leaving 19 bases between them. Germline values: CDR1 DFQATT, CDR2 SNEGSKA (reference sequence). CDR3 amino acids: CSASREGRWRNSPLHF. Written as DNA, the CDR3 is TGCAGTGCTAGTAGGGAGGGACGGTGGAGGAATTCACCCCTCCACTTT.

The chain has TRBV28 and TRBJ2-2; 7 bases are shared with TRBD1. Trimming cost V 6 bases and J 3 bases; bases outside gene matches: 10. This CDR3 has 16 residues. Germline V gene lookup returns CDR1 MDHEN and CDR2 SYDVKM. The CDR3 protein is CASSKGTVGYTGELFF. As DNA, the CDR3 is TGTGCCAGCAGCAAGGGGACAGTGGGGTACACCGGGGAGCTGTTTTTT.

This clonotype was seen ten or more times. V usage is TRBV11-1 and J usage is TRBJ2-4; perhaps TRBD1 as D (6 bases). The CDR3 is 13 amino acids. The V end lost 4 bases, the J end lost 4 bases, and 8 bases lay between the germline ends. The V gene's germline CDR1 is SGHAT and CDR2 FQDESV (reference sequence). This CDR3 is CASSWGQKNIQYF. The CDR3, as DNA: TGTGCCAGCAGCTGGGGGCAGAAAAACATTCAGTACTTC.

This clonotype was seen more than once but under ten times. The chain has TRBV18 and TRBJ2-1, with 11 bases aligning to TRBD2. The germline V gene has CDR1 KGHSH and CDR2 LQKENI. The CDR3 is 15 amino acids. Losses at the gene ends were 4 bases for V and 9 bases for J; bases not matched to a gene: 8. CDR3: CASSLSLAGDFEQFF. In DNA form, the CDR3 reads TGTGCCAGCTCACTTTCACTAGCGGGAGACTTTGAGCAGTTCTTC. Full variable domain (remainder filled in from reference TRBV18 and TRBJ2-1): NAGVMQNPRHLVRRRGQEARLRCSPMKGHSHVYWYRQLPEEGLKFMVYLQKENIIDESGMPKERFSAEFPKEGPSILRIQQVVRGDSAAYFCASSLSLAGDFEQFFGPGTRLTVL.

This clonotype was seen many times. V usage is TRBV10-3 and J usage is TRBJ1-2; D gene unclear. CDR1 ENHRY and CDR2 SYGVKD come from the germline V gene. The CDR3 has 12 amino acids. Trimming pared 0 bases from V and 12 bases from J, leaving 11 bases between. The CDR3 DNA reads TGTGCCATCAGTGAGTCCTCCGAAGGACACACCTTC. Amino acid sequence: CAISESSEGHTF.

This clonotype was picked up a small number of times. The chain joins TRBV6-2 or TRBV6-3 to TRBJ1-5, with TRBD1 as a possible D gene (5 bases). The CDR3 length is 13 residues. With 6 bases removed from V and 5 bases from J, the gap between germline ends came to 11 bases. The V gene's germline CDR1 is MNHEY and CDR2 SVGEGT. The CDR3 nucleotides are TGTGCCAGCAGCCCCGGGGGGTATCAGCCCCAGCATTTT. As protein: CASSPGGYQPQHF.

This clonotype was seen a handful of times. This chain links TRBV11-2 with TRBJ1-6; D not certain. The CDR3 length is 14 residues. V was cut by 2 bases and J by 6 bases, with 8 bases left in between. Germline V CDR1 and CDR2: SGHAT, FQNNGV. CDR3 DNA: TGTGCCAGCAGCTTAACTGATACTAATTCACCCCTCCACTTT. Residues: CASSLTDTNSPLHF.

As concerns this clonotype: A much larger clone lies one base from this, so it may be a read error. The CDR3 protein is CASSKRQGPSYGQYF. The CDR3 coding sequence is TGTGCCAGCAGCAAACGACAGGGTCCCTCCTACGGGCAGTACTTC. The rearrangement uses TRBV7-8 and TRBJ2-7; 7 positions match TRBD1. The CDR3 contains 15 residues. CDR1 is SGHVS and CDR2 is FQNEAQ in the germline V gene. The variable domain in full, completed from reference TRBV7-8 and TRBJ2-7, reads GAGVSQSPRYKVAKRGQDVALRCDPISGHVSLFWYQQALGQGPEFLTYFQNEAQLDKSGLPSDRFFAERPEGSVSTLKIQRTQQEDSAVYLCASSKRQGPSYGQYFGPGTRLTVT.

This clonotype was seen repeatedly, ten times or more. CDR3 amino acids: CASSLHGGAGTEAFF. CDR3 DNA sequence: TGTGCCAGCAGCCTCCATGGCGGGGCGGGGACTGAAGCTTTCTTT. The rearrangement uses TRBV6-1 and TRBJ1-1; perhaps TRBD1 as D (5 bases). Trimming cost V 6 bases and J 5 bases, with 19 bases left between them. In germline, CDR1 is MNHNS, CDR2 SASEGT. This CDR3 has 15 residues.

There are many counts of this clonotype. The chain couples TRBV7-3 to TRBJ2-1; 7 nucleotides agree with TRBD2. Germline V CDR1 and CDR2: SGHTA, FQGTGA. V gave up 5 bases and J gave up 7 bases; unmatched junction bases: 5. The CDR3 runs 13 residues. CDR3 in amino acids: CASSAGVGNEQFF. CDR3 coding DNA: TGTGCCAGCAGCGCGGGAGTAGGGAATGAGCAGTTCTTC.